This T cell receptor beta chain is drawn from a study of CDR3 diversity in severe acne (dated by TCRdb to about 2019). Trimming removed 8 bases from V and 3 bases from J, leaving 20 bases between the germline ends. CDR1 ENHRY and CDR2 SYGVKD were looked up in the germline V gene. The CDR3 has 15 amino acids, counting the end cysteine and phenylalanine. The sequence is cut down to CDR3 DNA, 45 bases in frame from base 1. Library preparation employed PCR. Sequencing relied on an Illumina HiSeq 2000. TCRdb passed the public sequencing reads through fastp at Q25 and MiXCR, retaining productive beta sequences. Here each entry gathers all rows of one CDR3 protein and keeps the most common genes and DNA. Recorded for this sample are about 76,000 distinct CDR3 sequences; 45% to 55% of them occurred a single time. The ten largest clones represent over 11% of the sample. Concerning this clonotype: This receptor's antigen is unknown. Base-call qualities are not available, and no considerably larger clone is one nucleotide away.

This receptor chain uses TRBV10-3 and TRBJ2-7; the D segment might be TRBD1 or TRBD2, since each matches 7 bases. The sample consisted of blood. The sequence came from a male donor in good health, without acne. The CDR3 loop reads CAIRWGGTADYEQYF. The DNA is TGTGCCATCCGATGGGGAGGGACAGCAGACTACGAGCAGTACTTC.